These 25 T cell receptor beta chains originate from one sample sequenced in a study of T-cell reconstitution after alpha-beta-depleted transplantation in children. Unique molecular identifiers were built into the TCRbeta library. TCRdb independently ran MiXCR on the PCR reads; one entry per CDR3 protein. The repertoire holds around 480,000 distinct CDR3 sequences, with 32% as singletons. The material sequenced was PBMCs from the stem cell graft donor, taken from the stem cell graft. These receptors originate from a human donor who donated a stem cell graft to a child with aplastic anemia.

The sample holds a few counts of this clonotype. CDR3 amino acids: CSATRTSGIPVETQYF. As DNA, the CDR3 is TGCAGTGCTACCCGGACTAGCGGGATTCCGGTAGAGACCCAGTACTTC. The chain combines TRBV20-1 with TRBJ2-5, with 12 bases identical to TRBD2. This CDR3 region has 16 residues. Germline CDR1 is DFQATT and CDR2 is SNEGSKA (reference sequence). The J segment lost 4 bases and the V segment lost 4 bases, leaving 10 bases of the junction unmatched.

This clonotype was counted only a few times. The chain employs TRBV14 and TRBJ2-6; no firm D call. Trimming took off 8 bases at V and 0 bases at J, with 5 bases between the two ends. There are 13 residues in the CDR3. Germline V lookup: CDR1 SGHDN, CDR2 FVKESK. CDR3 residues: CASRDSGANVLTF. The DNA for the CDR3 is TGTGCCAGCCGAGACTCTGGGGCCAACGTCCTGACTTTC.

This rearrangement joins TRBV5-4 to TRBJ2-5, with a weak D call TRBD2 (5 bases). With 4 bases removed from V and 3 bases from J, the gap between germline ends came to 13 bases. Germline V gene lookup returns CDR1 SGHNT and CDR2 YYREEE (reference sequence). The CDR3 totals 14 residues. The CDR3 sequence: CASSPRDSKETQYF. CDR3 DNA sequence: TGTGCCAGCAGCCCCCGGGATAGCAAAGAGACCCAGTACTTC. The variable domain in full, with the rest retrieved from reference TRBV5-4 and TRBJ2-5, is ETGVTQSPTHLIKTRGQQVTLRCSSQSGHNTVSWYQQALGQGPQFIFQYYREEENGRGNFPPRFSGLQFPNYSSELNVNALELDDSALYLCASSPRDSKETQYFGPGTRLLVL.

The chain combines TRBV12-3 or TRBV12-4 with TRBJ1-3; no clear D. This CDR3 has 16 amino acids. V gave up 5 bases and J gave up 4 bases, with 18 bases separating them. This chain's CDR3 is CASSPSQFPFGNTIYF. CDR3 sequence (DNA): TGTGCCAGCAGTCCGAGCCAGTTCCCTTTCGGAAACACCATATATTTT.

The chain couples TRBV28 to TRBJ1-2; D remains ambiguous. Germline CDR1 is MDHEN and CDR2 is SYDVKM. Deletions cut 6 bases from V and 5 bases from J, with 10 bases between. The CDR3 contains 12 residues. CDR3: CASSPNHYGYTF. The DNA for the CDR3 is TGTGCCAGCAGCCCAAACCATTATGGCTACACCTTC.

This chain links TRBV29-1 with TRBJ1-1, with D possibly matching TRBD1 (5 bases). The ends were cut back, 2 bases at V and 1 base at J, with 11 bases in the middle. The CDR3 covers 14 residues. Germline V gene data show CDR1 as SQVTM and CDR2 as ANQGSEA. The CDR3 protein is CSVEIGTANTEAFF. CDR3 bases: TGCAGCGTTGAAATCGGGACGGCGAACACTGAAGCTTTCTTT.

The V gene is TRBV9, the J gene TRBJ2-3; 7 nucleotides line up with TRBD1. The CDR3 is 15 residues long. Germline V gene sequence: CDR1 SGDLS, CDR2 YYNGEE. V dropped 0 bases and J dropped 6; count of bases not matched to a gene: 7. CDR3 loop: CASSVATKGADTQYF. For the CDR3, the DNA is TGTGCCAGCAGCGTAGCTACGAAGGGGGCGGATACGCAGTATTTT.

This CDR3 is CASSLAGETDTQYF. The DNA of the CDR3 is TGCGCCAGCAGCTTGGCGGGAGAAACAGATACGCAGTATTTT. The chain joins TRBV5-1 to TRBJ2-3; D is perhaps TRBD2 (6 bases). The CDR3 spans 14 residues. V was pared by 0 bases and J by 3 bases, with 8 bases between. Germline V gene lookup returns CDR1 SGHRS and CDR2 YFSETQ.

The sample holds a few counts of this clonotype. The V and J genes are TRBV30 and TRBJ2-1, with TRBD2 matching 7 bases. The germline CDR1 and CDR2 sequences are GTSNPN and SVGIG (reference sequence). This CDR3 is built from 14 residues. The junction had 11 bases not matched to a gene; V was cut back by 4 bases and J by 8 bases. The CDR3 nucleotides are TGTGCCTGGAACTCTGGGCGGGAGCTCTATGAGCAGTTCTTC. It translates to CAWNSGRELYEQFF.

There are a few counts of this clonotype. The chain links TRBV6-2 or TRBV6-3 to TRBJ2-5, with D tentatively TRBD1 or TRBD2 (5 bases each). The CDR3 length is 17 residues. Trimming cost V 0 bases and J 3 bases, with 17 bases left between them. Looked up from germline, CDR1 is MNHEY and CDR2 is SVGEGT. CDR3 sequence reads: CASSYSRGRAKEETQYF. In nucleotides, the CDR3 is TGTGCCAGCAGTTACTCACGGGGCAGGGCGAAAGAAGAGACCCAGTACTTC.

This clonotype occurred a few times. The genes are TRBV7-2 and TRBJ2-1; 11 bases are a match to TRBD2. The junction had 8 bases not matched to a gene; V was cut back by 4 bases and J by 3 bases. The CDR3 sequence is 17 residues long. The germline V gene encodes CDR1 SGHTA and CDR2 FQGNSA. In DNA form, the CDR3 reads TGTGCCAGCAGCTCATACCCGGGACTAGCGGTCTACAATGAGCAGTTCTTC. As protein: CASSSYPGLAVYNEQFF.

This clonotype was observed a few times. The rearrangement links TRBV9 to TRBJ2-3; possible D gene TRBD2, 6 bases. V lost 0 bases and J lost 5, with 19 bases in between. The germline CDR1 and CDR2 sequences are SGDLS and YYNGEE. The CDR3 consists of 17 residues. For the CDR3, the DNA is TGTGCCAGCAGCGTAGGTCCGCGGAGGGAGCTTCTAGATACGCAGTATTTT. It yields the protein CASSVGPRRELLDTQYF.

The chain employs TRBV7-8 and TRBJ2-7, with a possible D match to TRBD2 (7 bases). The CDR3 has 14 amino acids. Trimming took 0 bases from V and 9 from J, leaving 15 bases between them. CDR1 and CDR2 from the germline V gene are SGHVS and FQNEAQ. The CDR3 sequence: CASSLALAEGGQYF. The CDR3 bases are TGTGCCAGCAGCTTAGCCCTAGCGGAGGGGGGGCAGTACTTC. Drawing the rest from reference TRBV7-8 and TRBJ2-7, the complete variable domain is GAGVSQSPRYKVAKRGQDVALRCDPISGHVSLFWYQQALGQGPEFLTYFQNEAQLDKSGLPSDRFFAERPEGSVSTLKIQRTQQEDSAVYLCASSLALAEGGQYFGPGTRLTVT.

The genes are TRBV13 and TRBJ1-1; D not resolved. The CDR3 loop spans 16 amino acids. Per germline, CDR1 PRHDT and CDR2 FYEKMQ (reference sequence). Trimming took 5 bases from V and 5 from J, leaving 21 bases between them. The CDR3 sequence: CASSHSNFPKETEAFF. Here the CDR3 DNA reads TGTGCCAGCAGCCATTCCAACTTTCCCAAGGAGACTGAAGCTTTCTTT.

This chain connects TRBV12-3 or TRBV12-4 to TRBJ2-7; D uncertain. Trimming left V 3 bases short and J 3 bases short, with 12 bases between. The CDR3 runs to 14 residues. The CDR3 here is CASSFLPRVYEQYF. For the CDR3, the DNA is TGTGCCAGCAGTTTTTTGCCAAGGGTCTACGAGCAGTACTTC.

This clonotype was found many times. The rearrangement links TRBV6-1 to TRBJ2-7, with 8 bases that match TRBD1. This CDR3 has 13 amino acids. CDR1 is MNHNS and CDR2 is SASEGT in the germline V gene. V dropped 5 bases and J dropped 6; count of bases not matched to a gene: 6. The CDR3 here is CASSKDRAGEQYV. In DNA form, the CDR3 reads TGTGCCAGCAGTAAGGACAGGGCGGGCGAGCAGTACGTC.

The chain combines TRBV9 with TRBJ2-5; maybe TRBD2 (6 bases). The CDR3 length is 16 residues. Looked up from germline, CDR1 is SGDLS and CDR2 is YYNGEE. Between the trimmed V and J ends, which lost 3 bases and 4 bases, there was a span of 19 bases. This CDR3 reads CASSAYVGGPRETQYF. The DNA of the CDR3 is TGTGCCAGCAGCGCCTATGTGGGAGGTCCACGAGAGACCCAGTACTTC.

The chain employs TRBV7-2 and TRBJ1-1; D gene ambiguous. CDR3 length: 15 amino acids. Trimming removed 2 bases from V and 0 bases from J, with 10 bases in between. Germline CDR1 reads SGHTA; CDR2 reads FQGNSA. The CDR3 loop is CASSLMRNLNTEAFF. DNA for the CDR3: TGTGCCAGCAGCTTAATGAGGAATCTGAACACTGAAGCTTTCTTT.

The chain employs TRBV9 and TRBJ2-4, with D perhaps TRBD1 or TRBD2 (5 bases each). This CDR3 comprises 15 residues. Looked up from germline, CDR1 is SGDLS and CDR2 is YYNGEE. V was clipped by 0 bases and J by 6 bases, with 13 bases between them. CDR3 region: CASSVDWGTVNIQYF. The CDR3 nucleotides read TGTGCCAGCAGCGTAGATTGGGGGACGGTAAACATTCAGTACTTC.

V is TRBV28 and J is TRBJ2-2, with 9 bases that match TRBD1. The germline gives CDR1 MDHEN, CDR2 SYDVKM. CDR3 length: 16 amino acids. Trimming removed 5 bases from V and 7 bases from J; junction bases left unmatched: 11. As DNA, the CDR3 is TGTGCCAGCAGTCTACAGGGGGCGCGAGTCCTCGGGGAGCTGTTTTTT. Residues: CASSLQGARVLGELFF.

A few counts support this clonotype. The gene calls are TRBV30 and TRBJ2-1; TRBD2 matches at 7 bases. The CDR3 is made up of 18 amino acids. V gave up 5 bases and J gave up 0 bases; unmatched junction bases: 16. Germline-derived CDR1 and CDR2 are GTSNPN and SVGIG (reference sequence). CDR3 in DNA: TGTGCCTGGGCTGGGGCTAGCGGAAAACCGAGCTCCTACAATGAGCAGTTCTTC. Translation: CAWAGASGKPSSYNEQFF.

This clonotype was detected a few times. The gene calls are TRBV27 and TRBJ2-1; unclear D gene. CDR1 is MNHEY, CDR2 SMNVEV, per germline (reference sequence). The CDR3 is 16 amino acids. Trimming pared 5 bases from V and 2 bases from J, leaving 16 bases between. The CDR3 bases are TGTGCCAGCAGTGAGGAAAGCGATTTCGCCTACAATGAGCAGTTCTTC. Its translation: CASSEESDFAYNEQFF.

The sample holds a few counts of this clonotype. The chain carries TRBV7-8 and TRBJ2-7; 7 bases fit TRBD2. The length of the CDR3 is 15 residues. Germline CDR1 SGHVS, CDR2 FQNEAQ. V shed 1 base, J shed 6 bases, and the junction held 9 bases outside the gene matches. DNA for the CDR3: TGTGCCAGCAGCTTAGACATCTCGGGAGGTCTCGAGCAGTACTTC. Its translation: CASSLDISGGLEQYF.

The chain links TRBV6-1 to TRBJ2-6; maybe TRBD2 (6 bases). This CDR3 is built from 17 residues. The germline CDR1 and CDR2 sequences are MNHNS and SASEGT. V was shortened by 6 bases and J by 0 bases, with 15 bases between the two germline ends. In nucleotides, the CDR3 is TGTGCCAGCAGGTCGGAGGGCCTGATCTCTGGGGCCAACGTCCTGACTTTC. Protein product: CASRSEGLISGANVLTF.

This clonotype showed up just a few times. The chain is built from TRBV4-1 and TRBJ2-5; tentatively, D is TRBD1 or TRBD2 (5 bases each). Germline V gene data show CDR1 as MGHRA and CDR2 as YSYEKL. Trimming removed 0 bases at V and 4 bases at J, with 6 bases between. This CDR3 is built from 13 residues. The CDR3 protein is CASSQEGVETQYF. The CDR3 DNA reads as TGCGCCAGCAGCCAAGAGGGGGTAGAGACCCAGTACTTC.